Listed below are T cell receptor beta chains from one sample, sequenced in a study of brain T cells in children with intractable seizures. Data came from immunoSEQ multiplex PCR; TCRdb stores just in-frame clones and leaves some out. The data show about 320,000 clones, 93% seen once. The starting material was peripheral blood, obtained roughly 5 months after surgery. All receptors come from a boy in the first two years of life with tuberous sclerosis and intractable seizures. CDR3s include the opening cysteine and the closing phenylalanine or tryptophan. A D gene is named only where the DNA matches it firmly.

TRBJ1-5 TRBV7-9 . CASSLASAQYSNQPQHF
TRBJ2-2 TRBV5-6 TRBD1 CASSEDRGRDTGELFF
TRBJ1-1 TRBV27 TRBD1 CASSSTGEYTEAFF
TRBJ1-1 TRBV5-6 . CASSLVNTEAFF
TRBJ1-6 TRBV3-1/TRBV3-2 . CASSQVASYNSPLHF
TRBJ2-3 TRBV7-9 TRBD1 CASSAGQGALSQWADTQYF
TRBJ2-3 TRBV5-4 . CASTSGFSTDTQYF
TRBJ2-1 TRBV7-9 . CASSAPEGGSNEQFF
TRBJ1-1 TRBV25-1 TRBD1 CASSELTGPNTEAFF
TRBJ2-1 TRBV19 . CASKAGSSYNEQFF
TRBJ1-5 TRBV2 . CASRDSLGVQPQHF
TRBJ2-5 TRBV29-1 . CSVVPGPYF
TRBJ1-1 TRBV2 TRBD1 CAGQAGPNTEAFF
TRBJ2-1 TRBV6-5 . CASSYSNNEQFF
TRBJ2-1 TRBV9 TRBD1 CASSVTGTGSYNEQFF
TRBJ2-1 TRBV5-1 . CASSQSRDWYNEQFF
TRBJ1-2 TRBV27 . CASSLRGANYGYTF
TRBJ2-3 TRBV11-2 . CASSRTPADTQYF
TRBJ2-5 TRBV19 TRBD2 CASSIDLELARYQETQYF
TRBJ2-3 TRBV11-2 TRBD2 CASSYTRLARSDTQYF
TRBJ2-3 TRBV5-1 TRBD1 CASSRTGITQDTQYF
TRBJ1-1 TRBV4-1 . CASSYNRAPMNTEAFF
TRBJ1-2 TRBV11-2 . CASSLGVYYGYTF
TRBJ2-1 TRBV7-6 TRBD2 CASSLDSGGAYNEQFF
TRBJ2-5 TRBV6-5 TRBD1 CASSPGQGMRETQYF
TRBJ2-7 TRBV2 TRBD2 CASGGTGLAGSSYEQYF
TRBJ2-1 TRBV6-4 TRBD2 CASSYGGRAHDEQFF
TRBJ1-5 TRBV14 . CASSPDVQPQHF
TRBJ2-1 TRBV27 TRBD1 CASSSLGQGFYHEQFF
TRBJ1-5 TRBV5-6 TRBD1 CASSLGTGGNQPQHF